The 30 T cell receptor beta chains given below trace back to one sample, sequenced in a study of tumor-infiltrating lymphocytes in primary liver carcinoma. Starting from 500 ng of total RNA, TCR beta cDNA was produced with a primer in the constant region. Nested multiplex PCR, run for three rounds with slightly modified ARM-PCR, yielded TCR beta libraries. In the first two PCR rounds, TRBV1-TRBV30 forward primers were paired with a C-beta reverse primer, and each round lasted approximately 10 cycles. TCRdb re-called the multiplex PCR reads with MiXCR, one entry per CDR3 protein. The sample shows about 330,000 distinct CDR3 sequences, 65% of them seen only once. Both blood RNA, taken from unsorted whole blood, and germline DNA were extracted. Sequenced sample: peripheral blood. Receptors originate from a man in his forties or fifties with primary liver carcinoma and hepatitis B virus infection.

The gene calls are TRBV11-2 and TRBJ1-1, with D hard to call. In germline, CDR1 is SGHAT, CDR2 FQNNGV. The length of the CDR3 is 15 residues. Deletions cut 6 bases from V and 5 bases from J, with 19 bases between. The chain's CDR3 is CASRYTVEGGTEAFF. The CDR3 nucleotides read TGTGCCAGCAGATATACAGTGGAGGGTGGTACTGAAGCTTTCTTT.

In regard to this clonotype: A read error may be the cause here, since a much bigger clone is one base away. The V gene is TRBV4-3, the J gene TRBJ2-2; D ambiguous. The germline gives CDR1 LGHNA, CDR2 YSLEER. This CDR3 is built from 14 residues. Trimming cost V 1 base and J 1 base, with 4 bases left between them. The CDR3 region is CASSQVENTGELFF. CDR3 in DNA: TGCGCCAGCAGCCAAGTCGAGAACACCGGGGAGCTGTTTTTT.

As concerns this clonotype: A much larger clone sits a single nucleotide away, making a read error possible. V and J are TRBV6-2 or TRBV6-3 and TRBJ2-7, with 12 bases lining up with TRBD1. CDR1 MNHEY and CDR2 SVGEGT come from the germline V gene. CDR3 length: 18 residues. V dropped 2 bases and J dropped 0; count of bases not matched to a gene: 8. The DNA of the CDR3 is TGTGCCAGCAGTTACGGGACAGGGGGCGCCCTTTTCTCCTACGAGCAGTACTTC. Translated: CASSYGTGGALFSYEQYF.

The chain uses TRBV29-1 and TRBJ2-5, with D possibly being TRBD2 (6 bases). The CDR3 is 12 amino acids. Germline V gene sequence: CDR1 SQVTM, CDR2 ANQGSEA. Trimming cost V 6 bases and J 6 bases, with 14 bases left between them. This CDR3 is CSVASSVKTQYF. In DNA form, the CDR3 reads TGCAGCGTGGCCTCTAGCGTCAAGACCCAGTACTTC.

This clonotype was seen a handful of times. This sequence joins TRBV4-1 and TRBJ2-2; D is possibly TRBD1 (6 bases). The germline CDR1 and CDR2 sequences are MGHRA and YSYEKL. The CDR3 loop spans 15 amino acids. V was clipped by 1 base and J by 2 bases, with 8 bases between them. The CDR3 sequence is CASSQGQVNTGELFF. DNA of the CDR3: TGCGCCAGCAGCCAAGGACAGGTCAACACCGGGGAGCTGTTTTTT.

Turning to this clonotype: A much larger clone lies one base from this, so it may be a read error. The missing conserved phenylalanine or tryptophan at the end of this CDR3 makes a read error likely. This chain links TRBV6-6 with TRBJ2-5; no clear D gene. Germline loops: CDR1 MNHNY, CDR2 SVGAGI (reference sequence). Trimming removed 6 bases at V and 3 bases at J, with 14 bases between. This CDR3 is 14 amino acids long. The CDR3 DNA sequence: TGTGCCAGCAGCTATGGACCTTTTGAAGAGACCCAGTACCTC. Translation: CASSYGPFEETQYL.

The rearrangement joins TRBV10-3 to TRBJ2-7, with 8 bases that match TRBD1. With V trimmed by 11 bases and J by 0 bases, 6 bases remained unmatched. The CDR3 runs 13 residues. Germline V gene data show CDR1 as ENHRY and CDR2 as SYGVKD. The CDR3 loop reads CAARQGLSYEQYF. CDR3 bases: TGTGCCGCCCGACAGGGGCTCTCCTACGAGCAGTACTTC.

In its sample, this clonotype was seen a few times. The chain joins TRBV10-3 to TRBJ2-2; either TRBD1 or TRBD2 may supply D (5 bases each). Trimming took off 10 bases at V and 7 bases at J, with 22 bases between the two ends. Germline lookup yields CDR1 ENHRY and CDR2 SYGVKD. CDR3 size: 15 residues. The CDR3 loop is CATSRAGTKDGELFF. The CDR3 DNA follows: TGTGCCACTTCCCGTGCCGGGACCAAAGACGGGGAGCTGTTTTTT.

This clonotype was observed a single time. The chain has TRBV18 and TRBJ2-1; 11 bases fit TRBD2. CDR1 and CDR2 (germline): KGHSH, LQKENI. The CDR3 runs 16 residues. The J segment lost 4 bases and the V segment lost 3 bases, leaving 5 bases of the junction unmatched. The CDR3 DNA reads TGTGCCAGCTCACCCCCTCGACTAGCGGGATACAATGAGCAGTTCTTC. Protein sequence: CASSPPRLAGYNEQFF.

A word on this clonotype: The missing conserved phenylalanine or tryptophan at the end of this CDR3 makes a read error likely. This rearrangement joins TRBV11-2 to TRBJ2-2, with D perhaps matching TRBD1 (5 bases). The CDR3 sequence is 14 residues long. The V gene lost 3 bases and the J gene lost 7 bases, with 12 bases spanning the gap. Germline V gene lookup returns CDR1 SGHAT and CDR2 FQNNGV. The CDR3 region is CASSLLGAGGELFI. The CDR3 region has the DNA TGTGCCAGCAGCTTGTTAGGGGCCGGCGGGGAGCTGTTTATT.

Notes on this clonotype: A much larger clone differs by one base, so this may be a read error. This rearrangement joins TRBV6-5 to TRBJ2-1, with 8 nucleotides matching TRBD2. V gave up 2 bases and J gave up 5 bases; unmatched junction bases: 5. This CDR3 has 15 residues. Germline V CDR1 and CDR2: MNHEY, SVGAGI. The CDR3 protein is CASSYGTRFDNEQFF. The CDR3 DNA is TGTGCCAGCAGTTACGGGACTAGATTTGACAATGAGCAGTTCTTC.

This clonotype was seen a handful of times. The chain couples TRBV7-9 to TRBJ2-1; 8 bases map to TRBD1. V dropped 5 bases and J dropped 1; count of bases not matched to a gene: 7. Germline CDR1 is SEHNR and CDR2 is FQNEAQ (reference sequence). This CDR3 spans 16 amino acids. This chain's CDR3 is CASSPGTGHSYNEQFF. The CDR3 coding sequence is TGTGCCAGCAGCCCAGGGACAGGCCATTCCTACAATGAGCAGTTCTTC.

Comment on this clonotype: At one of its ends the junction is not consistent with the germline gene, which may arise from a read error. The chain links TRBV6-1 to TRBJ2-5; D gene ambiguous. The CDR3 contains 14 residues. Germline lookup yields CDR1 MNHNS and CDR2 SASEGT. For the CDR3, the DNA is TGTGCCAGCAGTGAACTAAATAGGGTTGAGACCCAGCACTTC. Protein product: CASSELNRVETQHF.

CDR3 sequence reads: CAWSVLLGTEAFF. The CDR3 bases are TGTGCCTGGAGTGTTCTCCTGGGCACTGAAGCTTTCTTT. This chain links TRBV30 with TRBJ1-1, with no clear D. The germline gives CDR1 GTSNPN, CDR2 SVGIG (reference sequence). This CDR3 contains 13 residues. The V gene lost 0 bases and the J gene lost 4 bases, with 9 bases spanning the gap.

This clonotype has only one observation. Mismatch with germline at one junction end may stem from a read error. The J gene is TRBJ2-3, the V gene TRBV11-2; 9 positions match TRBD1. Germline loops: CDR1 SGHAT, CDR2 FQNNGV. The CDR3 length is 18 residues. The CDR3 DNA reads as TGTTCCAGCAGCGGAGTGATTCCGACAGGGGGTCATGGAGATACGCAGTATTTT. As protein: CSSSGVIPTGGHGDTQYF.

As to this clonotype: A much larger clone differs from this one at a single base, so this may be a read error. J is TRBJ2-7 and V is TRBV6-2 or TRBV6-3; TRBD2 matches at 7 bases. The CDR3 consists of 15 residues. The germline CDR1 and CDR2 sequences are MNHEY and SVGEGT. V trimming: 4 bases; J trimming: 2 bases; junction bases outside the gene matches: 8. The CDR3 DNA reads as TGTGCCAGCAGTTTGGCCGGGACTACCCCCTACGAGCAGTACTTC. Translated, it gives CASSLAGTTPYEQYF.

Of note for this clonotype: This may come from a read error, since a much larger clone is one base off. The J gene is TRBJ2-1, the V gene TRBV28; the match to TRBD2 covers 16 bases. Germline CDR1 and CDR2: MDHEN and SYDVKM. This CDR3 has 17 residues. CDR3 nucleotides: TGTACCAGCAGCCCCGGGACTAGCGGGAGGGCCTACAATGAGCAGTTCTTC. Protein sequence: CTSSPGTSGRAYNEQFF.

In this sample, this clonotype turned up a few times. The gene calls are TRBV5-6 and TRBJ2-4; D might be TRBD2 (6 bases). V shed 3 bases and J shed 0 bases, with 10 bases lying between them. The germline V gene has CDR1 SGHDT and CDR2 YYEEEE. The CDR3 contains 15 residues. The CDR3 is CASSSAGLAKNIQYF. The CDR3 DNA reads TGTGCCAGCAGCTCCGCGGGACTAGCCAAAAACATTCAGTACTTC.

Concerning this clonotype itself: Given a much more abundant clone one base away, this may be a read error. The chain recombines TRBV6-2 or TRBV6-3 with TRBJ2-7; 7 positions agree with TRBD1. Germline CDR1 reads MNHEY; CDR2 reads SVGEGT. V was pared by 2 bases and J by 2 bases, with 9 bases of the junction left unmatched. This CDR3 has 16 residues. CDR3 region: CASSYPNRGLPYEQYF. The CDR3 DNA sequence: TGTGCCAGCAGTTACCCGAACAGGGGTCTCCCCTACGAGCAGTACTTC.

The chain recombines TRBV28 with TRBJ1-2; D ambiguous. Germline V CDR1 and CDR2: MDHEN, SYDVKM. V lost 7 bases and J 4 bases, leaving 16 bases between the germline ends. This CDR3 is 14 amino acids long. For the CDR3, the DNA is TGTGCCAGCACTCTTCCGGGCAGGATCTATGGCTACACCTTC. This translates into CASTLPGRIYGYTF.

This clonotype was recorded once. A read error may be the cause here, since a much bigger clone is one base away. The chain employs TRBV5-6 and TRBJ1-1; a weak D match, TRBD1 (5 bases). There are 15 residues in the CDR3. Germline V CDR1 and CDR2: SGHDT, YYEEEE. The CDR3 sequence: CASNLGPLRDTEAFF. The CDR3 DNA reads TGTGCCAGCAACTTGGGGCCGCTTAGGGACACTGAAGCTTTCTTT.

This clonotype showed up just once. A clone one base away is much larger, so this may be a read error. The chain uses TRBV10-3 and TRBJ1-5; D not certain. Looked up from germline, CDR1 is ENHRY and CDR2 is SYGVKD. The germline V and J ends were trimmed by 4 bases and 3 bases, with 13 bases remaining between them. This CDR3 is 15 amino acids long. This CDR3 is CAISAGVCDNQPQHF. CDR3 nucleotide sequence: TGTGCCATCAGTGCTGGCGTGTGTGACAATCAGCCCCAGCATTTT.

As regards this clonotype: Possible read error: a much larger clone is one base away. The rearrangement links TRBV6-6 to TRBJ2-7; D not certain. This CDR3 is 16 amino acids long. Germline assignment: CDR1 MNHNY and CDR2 SVGAGI (reference sequence). DNA for the CDR3: TGTGACAGCAGCGCACGACCCGGACGAGACCTACCCGAGCAGTACTTC. This codes for CDSSARPGRDLPEQYF.

This clonotype occurred a few times. The chain recombines TRBV28 with TRBJ2-5; 7 bases match TRBD1. Looked up from germline, CDR1 is MDHEN and CDR2 is SYDVKM. The CDR3 contains 14 residues. V lost 4 bases to trimming and J lost 2 bases; unmatched junction nucleotides: 4. The CDR3 spells CASSYQGQQETQYF. Written as DNA, the CDR3 is TGTGCCAGCAGTTACCAGGGACAGCAAGAGACCCAGTACTTC.

On this clonotype: A much larger clone differs by one base, so this may be a read error. This rearrangement joins TRBV6-2 or TRBV6-3 to TRBJ1-1, with D uncertain. The germline V gene encodes CDR1 MNHEY and CDR2 SVGEGT. The CDR3 extends over 14 amino acids. The CDR3 region is CASSPRWHDTEVFF. The CDR3 region has the DNA TGTGCCAGCAGTCCCCGATGGCACGACACTGAAGTTTTCTTT.

About this clonotype itself: A much larger clonotype is one base distant, so this may be a read error. As the CDR3 is not closed by the conserved phenylalanine or tryptophan, this likely results from a read error. This chain links TRBV7-8 with TRBJ2-7; D is perhaps TRBD1 (6 bases). Germline lookup yields CDR1 SGHVS and CDR2 FQNEAQ. The CDR3 has 13 residues. V was clipped by 6 bases and J by 1 base, with 10 bases between them. The CDR3 region is CASRTTGSYEQYL. In DNA form, the CDR3 reads TGTGCCAGCAGGACCACAGGGTCCTACGAGCAGTACTTA.

As to this clonotype: A read error may be the cause here, since a much bigger clone is one base away. Because it lacks the conserved phenylalanine or tryptophan at the end, this CDR3 is likely a read error. This chain uses TRBV6-6 with TRBJ1-2, with D perhaps matching TRBD1 (6 bases). CDR1 and CDR2 (germline): MNHNY, SVGAGI (reference sequence). The CDR3 sequence is 11 residues long. V was cut by 11 bases and J by 8 bases, with 15 bases left in between. This chain's CDR3 is CAVAGEGGYTL. CDR3 in DNA: TGTGCCGTCGCAGGGGAGGGCGGCTACACCTTA.

Comments on this clonotype: A much larger clonotype is one base distant, so this may be a read error. This rearrangement joins TRBV6-1 to TRBJ1-5; unclear D gene. Germline V gene lookup returns CDR1 MNHNS and CDR2 SASEGT. The V and J ends lost 4 bases and 5 bases respectively, with 12 bases between them. The CDR3 is 14 residues long. In nucleotides, the CDR3 is TGTGCCAGCAGTGTCTGGCTGGACGATCAGCCCCAGCATTTT. Residues: CASSVWLDDQPQHF.

A few counts support this clonotype. The genes are TRBV6-2 or TRBV6-3 and TRBJ2-2, with 7 bases matching TRBD2. Germline trimming cut 4 bases from V and 2 bases from J; bases unmatched to any gene: 10. CDR1 is MNHEY and CDR2 is SVGEGT in the germline V gene. This CDR3 has 17 amino acids. The CDR3 DNA sequence: TGTGCCAGCAGTTTGGGTTTACTAGCGATAAACACCGGGGAGCTGTTTTTT. It codes for CASSLGLLAINTGELFF.

As for this clonotype: Sequence at one end of the junction differs from germline and may be a read error. The chain couples TRBV6-5 to TRBJ2-7, with D perhaps TRBD2 (5 bases). The length of the CDR3 is 15 residues. Germline values: CDR1 MNHEY, CDR2 SVGAGI. The DNA for the CDR3 is TGTGCCAGCAGGGAGGCCGGGTCAAGCTCCTGCGAGCAGTACTTC. Its protein is CASREAGSSSCEQYF.